Given below is one T cell receptor beta chain in context. The method was immunoSEQ multiplex PCR; TCRdb's version includes in-frame clones alone and lacks a portion of them. The repertoire holds a few hundred thousand clones, with 85% to 90% as singletons. The data originate from a study of blood T cell repertoires in COVID-19. The germline V and J ends were trimmed by 2 bases and 0 bases, with 11 bases remaining between them. This CDR3 comprises 16 residues. In germline, CDR1 is ENHRY, CDR2 SYGVKD. V and J are TRBV10-3 and TRBJ2-1, with a possible D match to TRBD1 (6 bases). This TCR came from a man between 18 and 35 years old who had recovered from COVID-19. Material for sequencing was PBMCs or T cells enriched from blood (not recorded which). The CDR3 loop reads CAISETGPSSYNEQFF. The CDR3, as DNA: TGTGCCATCAGTGAGACAGGGCCCAGCTCCTACAATGAGCAGTTCTTC.